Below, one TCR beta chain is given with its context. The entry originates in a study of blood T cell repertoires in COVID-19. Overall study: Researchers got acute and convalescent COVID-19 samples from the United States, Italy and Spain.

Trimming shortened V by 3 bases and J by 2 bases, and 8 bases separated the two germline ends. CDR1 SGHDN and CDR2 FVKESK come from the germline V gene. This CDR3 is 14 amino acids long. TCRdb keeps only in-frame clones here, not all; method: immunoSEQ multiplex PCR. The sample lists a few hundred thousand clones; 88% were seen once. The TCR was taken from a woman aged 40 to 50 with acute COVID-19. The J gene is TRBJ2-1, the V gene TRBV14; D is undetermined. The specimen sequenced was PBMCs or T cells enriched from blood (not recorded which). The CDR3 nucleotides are TGTGCCAGCAGCCACCTGGGCACCTACAATGAGCAGTTCTTC. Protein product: CASSHLGTYNEQFF.